The table lists the clone carrying this TCR beta chain with a count of one. A read error may produce the germline difference seen at one junction end. This sample was included in a study of cytomegalovirus exposure and HLA in healthy donors. The CDR3 covers 14 residues. Germline CDR1 reads SGHNT; CDR2 reads YYREEE (reference sequence). The PCR used 60 Vbeta and 13 Jbeta primers. Some clones are missing from TCRdb's copy, which holds only in-frame ones; the method was immunoSEQ multiplex PCR. The data hold under 130,000 clones, with roughly 85% observed a single time. Specimen: PBMCs. The sequence derives from a woman aged 40-49 years in good health and CMV-seronegative. The chain is built from TRBV5-4 and TRBJ1-1, with 7 bases lining up with TRBD1. The CDR3 here is CASSQGGERTFGPF. The DNA of the CDR3 is TGTGCCAGCAGCCAGGGGGGTGAGAGGACCTTTGGCCCCTTT.